This T cell receptor beta chain was obtained from a study of T cells in Graves' hyperthyroidism and ophthalmopathy. Regions amplified from RNA transcripts were the TCR beta CDR3 regions. TCR CDR3 regions were first amplified by RT-PCR with HTBI primers. A single record per CDR3 protein comes from TCRdb applying MiXCR to the multiplex PCR reads. The sample shows tens of thousands of distinct CDR3 sequences, roughly 51% of them seen only once. The CDR3 runs to 14 residues. Germline CDR1 and CDR2: MNHNS and SASEGT. Trimming took 9 bases from V and 2 from J, leaving 11 bases between them. The chain is built from TRBV6-1 and TRBJ2-6; unclear D gene. This clonotype originated in a man in his late teens or twenties with Graves' hyperthyroidism. The sample consisted of peripheral blood or thyroid tissue (not recorded which). DNA for the CDR3: TGTGCCAGTGAACCCGGAGCTGGGGCCAACGTCCTGACTTTC. It specifies CASEPGAGANVLTF.